The clone carrying this T cell receptor (beta chain) was detected only a few times. The antigen is unknown. From germline, CDR1 is LGHNA and CDR2 YSLEER. The CDR3 extends over 17 amino acids. V dropped 0 bases and J dropped 4; count of bases not matched to a gene: 7. The data are from a study of T cell repertoires in cytomegalovirus infection. Study background: Both a matching HLA type and CMV infection were indicated by public TCR beta signatures.

Overall study findings and caveats: Cumulated frequencies of public TCR beta families served to identify carriers of CMV plus the relevant HLA.

TCRdb called the reads again in MiXCR, with one record for every CDR3 protein. The sample consists of about 490,000 distinct CDR3 sequences, about a quarter of them appearing once. This TCR derives from a human donor in good health (CMV status not recorded). Some clones in this sample may be carry-over from other donors' samples. This rearrangement joins TRBV4-3 to TRBJ2-3; 10 bases line up with TRBD2. Sequencing was carried out using PBMCs. The CDR3 loop is CASSQDTQREGADTQYF. Written as DNA, the CDR3 is TGCGCCAGCAGCCAAGATACCCAGCGGGAGGGTGCAGATACGCAGTATTTT.